This TCR beta chain was sequenced for a study of post-analysis software for immune sequencing data. Study context: In terms of disease course, relapsing-remitting, secondary progressive and progressive-relapsing multiple sclerosis were included. Study outcomes and limitations: In patients, about five TRBV segments were more frequent than in controls, with TRBV5-6, TRBV5-1 and TRBV20-1 among them. Under the F measure, samples that were prepared in one batch clustered strongly together. Controls had significantly higher normalized Chao1 diversity than multiple sclerosis patients.

Unique-molecular-identifier-tagged TCR beta cDNA libraries were used. The T cell input of roughly 0.9 to 10 million gave roughly 460,000 cDNA molecules. TCRdb reprocessed the PCR reads with MiXCR, giving one entry per CDR3 protein. This repertoire shows about 770,000 distinct CDR3 sequences, roughly 50% found once; its top ten account for just under 5%. Comments on this clonotype: Its antigen is undetermined.

Trimming removed 5 bases from V and 0 bases from J; junction bases left unmatched: 2. The CDR3 is 17 amino acids. Germline V gene data show CDR1 as SEHNR and CDR2 as FQNEAQ (reference sequence). V gene TRBV7-9 combines with J gene TRBJ2-2, with 14 bases lining up with TRBD2. The source is a girl aged 5-17 years with multiple sclerosis. Sequenced sample: blood. CDR3 in amino acids: CASSGTSGRTNTGELFF. In DNA form, the CDR3 reads TGTGCCAGCAGCGGGACTAGCGGGAGAACGAACACCGGGGAGCTGTTTTTT.